This T cell receptor (beta chain) was sequenced during a study of vaccination and CD4 T cells after COVID-19. About the research overall: The control cultures got either a CEFX pool, an HIV-1 Nef pool, or no peptide at all.

For this clonotype: What it binds is not known.

Sequenced with the Oncomine TCR Beta short-read assay was DNA taken from cultured CD4+ T cells. TCRdb ran MiXCR on the PCR reads and lists one entry per CDR3 protein. The repertoire holds approximately 15,000 distinct CDR3 sequences, around 46% seen once, with 12% in the top ten. Germline CDR1 reads SGHDT; CDR2 reads YYEEEE. The V and J ends lost 4 bases and 4 bases, in that order; junction bases with no gene match: 6. This CDR3 region has 15 residues. Noted treatment: roughly 10-day PBMC culture with coronavirus spike peptide pools or control peptides (ViraFEST assay). This clonotype originated in a human donor who had recovered from COVID-19. Sequenced: CD4+ T cells from blood, cultured in vitro. The chain links TRBV5-6 to TRBJ2-7, with 12 bases lining up with TRBD1. As DNA, the CDR3 is TGTGCCAGCAGCGACCGGGACAGGGGGCGTTACGAGCAGTACTTC. It codes for CASSDRDRGRYEQYF.